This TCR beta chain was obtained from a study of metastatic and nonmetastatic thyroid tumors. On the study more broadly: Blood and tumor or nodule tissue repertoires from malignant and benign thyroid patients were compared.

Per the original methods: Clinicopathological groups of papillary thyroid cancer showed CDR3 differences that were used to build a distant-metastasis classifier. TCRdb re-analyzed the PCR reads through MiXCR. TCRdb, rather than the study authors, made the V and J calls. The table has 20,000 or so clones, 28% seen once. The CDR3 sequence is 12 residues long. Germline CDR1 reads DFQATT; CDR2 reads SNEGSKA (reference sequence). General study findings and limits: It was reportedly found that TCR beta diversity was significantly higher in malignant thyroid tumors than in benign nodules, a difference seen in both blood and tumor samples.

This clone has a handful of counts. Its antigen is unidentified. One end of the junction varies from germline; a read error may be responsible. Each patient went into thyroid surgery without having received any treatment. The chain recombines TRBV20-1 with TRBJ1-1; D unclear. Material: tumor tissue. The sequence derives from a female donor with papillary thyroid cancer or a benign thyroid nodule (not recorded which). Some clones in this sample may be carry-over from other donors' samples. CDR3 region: CSARGARPEAFF. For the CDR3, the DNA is TGCAGTGCCAGAGGCGCCAGGCCTGAAGCTTTCTTT.